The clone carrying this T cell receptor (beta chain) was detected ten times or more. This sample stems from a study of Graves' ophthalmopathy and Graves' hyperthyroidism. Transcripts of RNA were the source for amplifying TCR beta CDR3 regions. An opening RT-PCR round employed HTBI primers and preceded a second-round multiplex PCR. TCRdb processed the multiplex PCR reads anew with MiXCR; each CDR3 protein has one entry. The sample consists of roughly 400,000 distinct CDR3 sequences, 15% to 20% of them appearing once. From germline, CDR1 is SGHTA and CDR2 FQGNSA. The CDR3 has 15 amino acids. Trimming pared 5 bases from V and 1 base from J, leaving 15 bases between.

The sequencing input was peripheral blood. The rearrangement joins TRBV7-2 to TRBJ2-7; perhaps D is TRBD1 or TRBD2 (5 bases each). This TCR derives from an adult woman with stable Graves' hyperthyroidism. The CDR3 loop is CASSAGRAWSYEQYF. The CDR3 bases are TGTGCCAGCAGCGCAGGGAGAGCTTGGTCCTACGAGCAGTACTTC. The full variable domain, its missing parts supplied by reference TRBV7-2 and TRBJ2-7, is GAGVSQSPSNKVTEKGKDVELRCDPISGHTALYWYRQSLGQGLEFLIYFQGNSAPDKSGLPSDRFSAERTGGSVSTLTIQRTQQEDSAVYLCASSAGRAWSYEQYFGPGTRLTVT.